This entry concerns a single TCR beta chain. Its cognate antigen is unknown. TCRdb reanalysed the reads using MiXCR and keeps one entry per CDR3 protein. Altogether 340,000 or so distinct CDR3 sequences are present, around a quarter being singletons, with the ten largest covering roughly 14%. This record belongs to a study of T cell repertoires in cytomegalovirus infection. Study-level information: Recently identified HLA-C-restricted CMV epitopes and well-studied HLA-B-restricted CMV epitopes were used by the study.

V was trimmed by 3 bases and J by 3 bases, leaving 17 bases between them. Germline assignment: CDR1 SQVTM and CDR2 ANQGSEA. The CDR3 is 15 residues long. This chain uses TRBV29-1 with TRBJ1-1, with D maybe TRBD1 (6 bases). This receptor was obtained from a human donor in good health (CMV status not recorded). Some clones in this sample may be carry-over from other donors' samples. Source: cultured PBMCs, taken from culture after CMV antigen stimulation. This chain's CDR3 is CSVDQGSSSHTEAFF. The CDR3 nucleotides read TGCAGCGTTGATCAGGGGTCCTCTTCGCACACTGAAGCTTTCTTT.